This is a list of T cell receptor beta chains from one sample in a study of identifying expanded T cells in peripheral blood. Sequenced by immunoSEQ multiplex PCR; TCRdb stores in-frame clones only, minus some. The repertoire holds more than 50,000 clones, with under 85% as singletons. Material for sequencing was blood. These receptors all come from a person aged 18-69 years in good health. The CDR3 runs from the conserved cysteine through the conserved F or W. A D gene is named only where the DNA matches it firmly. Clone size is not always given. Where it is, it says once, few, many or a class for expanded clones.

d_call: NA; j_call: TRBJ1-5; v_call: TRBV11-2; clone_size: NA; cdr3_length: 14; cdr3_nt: TGTGCCAGCAGCAAGGACAGCCCCGTGGGGCCCCAGCATTTT; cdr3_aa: CASSKDSPVGPQHF
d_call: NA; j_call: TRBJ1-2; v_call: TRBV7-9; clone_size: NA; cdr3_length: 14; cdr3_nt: TGTGCCAGCAGCTCGACGACAGGTGTCCCGGGCTACACCTTC; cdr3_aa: CASSSTTGVPGYTF
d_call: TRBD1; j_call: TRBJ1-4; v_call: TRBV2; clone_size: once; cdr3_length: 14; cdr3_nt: TGTGCCAGCACCCGCTCCAGGGGGCTGGAAAAACTGTTTTTT; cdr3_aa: CASTRSRGLEKLFF
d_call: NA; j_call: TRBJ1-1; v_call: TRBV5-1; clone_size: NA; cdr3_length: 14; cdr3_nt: TGCGCCAGCAGCTTGCAGGGAGGAGGTGGTGAAGCTTTCTTT; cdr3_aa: CASSLQGGGGEAFF
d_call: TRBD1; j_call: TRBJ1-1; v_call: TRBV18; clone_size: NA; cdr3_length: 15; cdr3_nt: TGTGCCAGCTCACCGGGACAGGGGGCGGCGGGGGAAGCTTTCTTT; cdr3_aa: CASSPGQGAAGEAFF
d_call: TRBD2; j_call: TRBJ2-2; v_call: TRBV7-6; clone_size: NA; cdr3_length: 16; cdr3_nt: TGTGCCAGCAGCTTAGCCCCGGGGGGGAACACCGGGGAGCTGTTTTTT; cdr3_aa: CASSLAPGGNTGELFF
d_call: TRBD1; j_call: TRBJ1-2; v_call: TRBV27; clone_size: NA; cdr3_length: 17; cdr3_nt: TGTGCCAGCAGTTGGGGAGGACCGGGACAGGGGGCTGATGGCTACACCTTC; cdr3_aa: CASSWGGPGQGADGYTF
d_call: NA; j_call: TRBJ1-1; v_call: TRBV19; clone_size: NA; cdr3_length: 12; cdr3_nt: TGTGCCAGTAGTTCCCCCGGCCCTGAAGCTTTCTTT; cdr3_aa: CASSSPGPEAFF
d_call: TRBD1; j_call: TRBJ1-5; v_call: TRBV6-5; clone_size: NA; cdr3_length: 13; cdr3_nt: TGTGCCAGCAGCGACAGGGGTAAGCAGCCCCAGCATTTT; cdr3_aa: CASSDRGKQPQHF
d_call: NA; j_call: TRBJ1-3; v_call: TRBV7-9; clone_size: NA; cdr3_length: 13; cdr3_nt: TGTGCCAGCAGCCTCCGGGACGGGGTAACCATATATTTT; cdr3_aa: CASSLRDGVTIYF
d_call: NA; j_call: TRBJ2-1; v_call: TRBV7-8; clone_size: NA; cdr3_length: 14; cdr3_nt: TGTGCCAGCAGCTCCGGACAATCCTACAATGAGCAGTTCTTC; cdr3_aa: CASSSGQSYNEQFF
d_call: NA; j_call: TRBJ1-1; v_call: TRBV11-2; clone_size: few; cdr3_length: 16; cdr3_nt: TGTGCCAGCAGCTTAGATCTTGGGGGGATGAACACTGAAGCTTTCTTT; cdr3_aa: CASSLDLGGMNTEAFF
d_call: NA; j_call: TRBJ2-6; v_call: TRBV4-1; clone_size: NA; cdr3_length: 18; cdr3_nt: TGCGCCAGCAGCCAAGAAAGGGCGGTTAACTCTGGGGCCAACGTCCTGACTTTC; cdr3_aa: CASSQERAVNSGANVLTF
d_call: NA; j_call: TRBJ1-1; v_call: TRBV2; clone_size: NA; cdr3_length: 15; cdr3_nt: TGTGCCAGCAGTGGTACGGGGTCTAAGAACACTGAAGCTTTCTTT; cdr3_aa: CASSGTGSKNTEAFF
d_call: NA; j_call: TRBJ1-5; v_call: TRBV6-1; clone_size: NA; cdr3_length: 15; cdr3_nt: TGTGCCAGCAGTGAAGGCAGGCTAGAAAGATCGGCCCAGCATTTT; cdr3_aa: CASSEGRLERSAQHF
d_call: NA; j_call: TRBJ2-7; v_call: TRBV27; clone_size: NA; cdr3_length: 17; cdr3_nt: TGTGCCAGCAGTTTATCGGCGTCTAGTGGACCCACCTACGAGCAGTACTTC; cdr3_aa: CASSLSASSGPTYEQYF
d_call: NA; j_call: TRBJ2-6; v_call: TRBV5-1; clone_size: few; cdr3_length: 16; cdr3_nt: TGCGCCAGCAGCTTGACAGGTAGCTCTGGGGCCAACGTCCTGACTTTC; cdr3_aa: CASSLTGSSGANVLTF
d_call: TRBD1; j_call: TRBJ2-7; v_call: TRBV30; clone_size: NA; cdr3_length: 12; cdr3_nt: TGTGCCTGGAGAAGACAGGGTAACGAGCAGTACTTC; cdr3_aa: CAWRRQGNEQYF
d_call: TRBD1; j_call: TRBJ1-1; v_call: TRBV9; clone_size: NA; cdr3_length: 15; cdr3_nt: TGTGCCAGCAGTGTGGGACAGGGTAGGAAGACTGAAGCTTTCTTT; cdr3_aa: CASSVGQGRKTEAFF
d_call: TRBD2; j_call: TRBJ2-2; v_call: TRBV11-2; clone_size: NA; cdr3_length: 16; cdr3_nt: TGTGCCAGCAGCTACTATGGGACTAGCGGGGCCGGGGAGCTGTTTTTT; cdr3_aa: CASSYYGTSGAGELFF
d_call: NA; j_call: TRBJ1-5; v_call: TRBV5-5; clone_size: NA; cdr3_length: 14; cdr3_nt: TGTGCCAGCAGCCCGGACGGTAGCAATCAGCCCCAGCATTTT; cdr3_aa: CASSPDGSNQPQHF
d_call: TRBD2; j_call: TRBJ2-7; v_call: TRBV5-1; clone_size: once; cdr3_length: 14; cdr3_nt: TGCGCCAGCAGCGGGACTAGCGGGAGCCACGAGCAGTACTTC; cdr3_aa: CASSGTSGSHEQYF
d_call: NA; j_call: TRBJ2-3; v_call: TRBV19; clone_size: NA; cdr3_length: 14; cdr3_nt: TGTGCCAGTAGTCCATTCCTGGGAGCAGATACGCAGTATTTT; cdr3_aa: CASSPFLGADTQYF
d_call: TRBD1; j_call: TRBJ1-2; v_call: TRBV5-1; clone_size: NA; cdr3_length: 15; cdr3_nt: TGCGCCAGCAGCCCGGGACAGGGAATCGCCTATGGCTACACCTTC; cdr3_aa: CASSPGQGIAYGYTF
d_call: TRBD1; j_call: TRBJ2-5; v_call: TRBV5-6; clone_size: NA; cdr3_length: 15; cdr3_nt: TGTGCCAGCAGCCTAACGGGCAGGGGGCAAGAGACCCAGTACTTC; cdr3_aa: CASSLTGRGQETQYF
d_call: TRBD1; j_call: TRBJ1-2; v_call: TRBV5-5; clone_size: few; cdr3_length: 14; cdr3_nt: TGTGCCAGCAGCCTGACAGGGCTAGAGTATGGCTACACCTTC; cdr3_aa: CASSLTGLEYGYTF
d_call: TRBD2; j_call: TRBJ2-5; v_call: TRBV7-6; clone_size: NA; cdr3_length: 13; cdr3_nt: TGTGCCAGCAGCCGGGGGGGTGACGAGACCCAGTACTTC; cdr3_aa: CASSRGGDETQYF
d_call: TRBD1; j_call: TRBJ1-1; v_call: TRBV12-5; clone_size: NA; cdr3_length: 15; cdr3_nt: TGTGCTAGTGGTTTGTCACAGGGGAGGGCGACTGAAGCTTTCTTT; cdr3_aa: CASGLSQGRATEAFF
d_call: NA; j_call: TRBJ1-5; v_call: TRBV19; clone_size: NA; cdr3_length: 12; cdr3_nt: TGTGCCAGTGGGGCGGGGGATCAGCCCCAGCATTTT; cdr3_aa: CASGAGDQPQHF
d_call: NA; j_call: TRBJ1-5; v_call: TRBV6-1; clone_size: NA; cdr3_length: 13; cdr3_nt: TGTGCCAGCAGTGAAGCCGACCTCCAGCCCCAGCATTTT; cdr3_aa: CASSEADLQPQHF
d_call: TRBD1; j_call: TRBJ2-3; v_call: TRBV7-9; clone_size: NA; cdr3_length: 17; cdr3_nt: TGTGCCAGCAGCTTAGGTGACAGGGTCATGGACACAGATACGCAGTATTTT; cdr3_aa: CASSLGDRVMDTDTQYF
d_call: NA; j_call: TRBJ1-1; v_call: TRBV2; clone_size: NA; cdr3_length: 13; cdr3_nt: TGTGCCAGCAGACCCGACAGGCCAGAGCGTGCTTTCTTT; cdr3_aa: CASRPDRPERAFF
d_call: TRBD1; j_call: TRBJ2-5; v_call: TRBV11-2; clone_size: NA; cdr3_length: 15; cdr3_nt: TGTGCCAGCAGCTTTCTAGGACAGGGGGTCGAGACCCAGTACTTC; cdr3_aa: CASSFLGQGVETQYF
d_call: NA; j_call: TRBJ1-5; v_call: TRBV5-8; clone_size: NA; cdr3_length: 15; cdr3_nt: TGTGCCAGCAGCTTGGAAGGACAGCGCAATCAGCCCCAGCATTTT; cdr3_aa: CASSLEGQRNQPQHF
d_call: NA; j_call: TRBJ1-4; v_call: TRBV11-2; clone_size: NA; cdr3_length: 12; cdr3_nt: TGTGCCAGCAGCTCATTGCATGAAAAACTGTTTTTT; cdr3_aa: CASSSLHEKLFF
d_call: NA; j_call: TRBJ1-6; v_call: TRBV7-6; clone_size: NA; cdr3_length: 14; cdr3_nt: TGTGCCAGCAGCTTAGCCGGAGGGAGTTCACCCCTCCACTTT; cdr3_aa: CASSLAGGSSPLHF
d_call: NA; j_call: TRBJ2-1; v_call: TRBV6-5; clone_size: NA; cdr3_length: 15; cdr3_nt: TGTGCCAGCAGTTACGAGCGGGCCTACCCCCCTGAGCAGTTCTTC; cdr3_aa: CASSYERAYPPEQFF
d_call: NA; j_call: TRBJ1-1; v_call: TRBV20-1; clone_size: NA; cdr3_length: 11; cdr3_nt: TGCAGTGCTGGGGGGGCGTCAGAAGCTTTCTTT; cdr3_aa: CSAGGASEAFF
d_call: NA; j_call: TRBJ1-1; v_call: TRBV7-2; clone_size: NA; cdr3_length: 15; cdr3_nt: TGTGCCAGCAGCTCCCAGAGAGTGTCGAACACTGAAGCTTTCTTT; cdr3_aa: CASSSQRVSNTEAFF
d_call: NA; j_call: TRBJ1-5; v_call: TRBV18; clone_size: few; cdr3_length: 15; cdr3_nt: TGTGCCAGCTCACCACATATAGGGCTCGATCAGCCCCAGCATTTT; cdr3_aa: CASSPHIGLDQPQHF
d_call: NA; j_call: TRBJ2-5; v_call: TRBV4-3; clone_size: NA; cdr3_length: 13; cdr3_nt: TGCGCCAGCAGCCAAGGACTACGCGGGACCCAGTACTTC; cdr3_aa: CASSQGLRGTQYF
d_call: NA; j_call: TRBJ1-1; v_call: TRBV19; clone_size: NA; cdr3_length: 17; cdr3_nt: TGTGCCAGTAGTATCGGTGGCCGGGGGATGCAGAACACTGAAGCTTTCTTT; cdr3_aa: CASSIGGRGMQNTEAFF
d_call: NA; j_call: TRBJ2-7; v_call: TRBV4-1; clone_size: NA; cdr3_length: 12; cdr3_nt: TGCGCCAGCAGCCAAGAGGGCCACGAGCAGTACTTC; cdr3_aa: CASSQEGHEQYF
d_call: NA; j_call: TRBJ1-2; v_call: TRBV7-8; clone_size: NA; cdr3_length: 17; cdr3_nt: TGTGCCAGCAGCTTAGCGCCAGGCAGAGGGTCTAACTATGGCTACACCTTC; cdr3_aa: CASSLAPGRGSNYGYTF
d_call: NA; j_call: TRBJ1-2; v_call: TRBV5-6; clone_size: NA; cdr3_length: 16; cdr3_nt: TGTGCCAGCAGCTTTGTCCGGGACTCCCCGCTTTTTGGCTACACCTTC; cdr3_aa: CASSFVRDSPLFGYTF
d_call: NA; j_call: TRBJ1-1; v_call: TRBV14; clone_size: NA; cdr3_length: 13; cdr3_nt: TGTGCCAGCAGCCAAGGTCGACGATCGGGGGCTTTCTTT; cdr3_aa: CASSQGRRSGAFF
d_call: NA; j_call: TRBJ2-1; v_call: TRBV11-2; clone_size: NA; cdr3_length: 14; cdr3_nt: TGTGCCAGCAGCTTAGGTGGGCTCCTCAATGAGCAGTTCTTC; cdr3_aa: CASSLGGLLNEQFF
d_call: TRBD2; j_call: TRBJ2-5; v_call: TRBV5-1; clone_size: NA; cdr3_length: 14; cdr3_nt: TGCGCCAGCAGCTTGTACGGGAGGGAGGAGACCCAGTACTTC; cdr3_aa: CASSLYGREETQYF
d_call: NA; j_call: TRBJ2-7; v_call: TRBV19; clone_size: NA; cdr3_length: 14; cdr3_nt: TGTGCCACCGCTAATACCAAATCTTCCTACGAGCAGTACTTC; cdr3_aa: CATANTKSSYEQYF
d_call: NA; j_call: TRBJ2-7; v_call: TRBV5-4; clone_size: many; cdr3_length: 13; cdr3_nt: TGTGCCAGCAGCCACAACACGGCTTACGAGCAGTACTTC; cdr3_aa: CASSHNTAYEQYF
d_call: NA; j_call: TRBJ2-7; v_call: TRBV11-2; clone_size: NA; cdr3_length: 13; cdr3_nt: TGTGCCAGCAGCCCGACTGGGGCGTACGAGCAGTACTTC; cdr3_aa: CASSPTGAYEQYF
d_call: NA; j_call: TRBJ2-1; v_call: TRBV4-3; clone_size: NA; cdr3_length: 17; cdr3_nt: TGCGCCAGCAGCCAAGATCTTTCCGTGACTACCTACAATGAGCAGTTCTTC; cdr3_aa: CASSQDLSVTTYNEQFF
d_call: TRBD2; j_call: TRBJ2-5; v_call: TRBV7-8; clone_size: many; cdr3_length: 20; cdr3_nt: TGTGCCAGCAGCCCACGTCGGATAGGACTAGCGGGGAAAGTAAAAGAGACCCAGTACTTC; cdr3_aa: CASSPRRIGLAGKVKETQYF
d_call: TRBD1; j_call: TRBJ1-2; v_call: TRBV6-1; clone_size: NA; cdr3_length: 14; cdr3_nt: TGTGCCAGCAGTGCGTCAGGGGGAGGATATGGCTACACCTTC; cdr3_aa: CASSASGGGYGYTF
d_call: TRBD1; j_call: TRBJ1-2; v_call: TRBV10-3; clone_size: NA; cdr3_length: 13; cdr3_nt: TGTGCCATCAGGCCACAGGGGAGGGACGGCTACACCTTC; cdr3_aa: CAIRPQGRDGYTF
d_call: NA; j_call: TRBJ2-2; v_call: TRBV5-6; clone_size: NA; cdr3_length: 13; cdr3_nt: TGTGCCAGCAGCTTGGCCGGAGGAGGGGAGCTGTTTTTT; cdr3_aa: CASSLAGGGELFF
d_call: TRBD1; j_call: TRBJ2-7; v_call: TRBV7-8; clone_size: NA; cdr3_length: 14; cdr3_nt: TGTGCCAGCAGCCCAGTAGGGGGCCCCTACGAGCAGTACTTC; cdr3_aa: CASSPVGGPYEQYF
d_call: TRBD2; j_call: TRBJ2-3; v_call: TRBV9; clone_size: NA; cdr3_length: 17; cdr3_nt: TGTGCCAGCAGCAGGGGACGCGCCGGGGGGGGCACAGATACGCAGTATTTT; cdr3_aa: CASSRGRAGGGTDTQYF